This TCR beta chain derives from a study of cytomegalovirus exposure and HLA in healthy donors. The PCR was carried out with 60 Vbeta primers and 13 Jbeta primers. Libraries were prepared by immunoSEQ multiplex PCR; TCRdb keeps only in-frame clonotypes and omits some of them. The sample shows approximately 160,000 clones, approximately 80% of them seen only once. Worth noting for this clone: The antigen is not known.

V trimming: 2 bases; J trimming: 5 bases; junction bases outside the gene matches: 6. The CDR3 length is 15 residues. Germline CDR1 reads SGHDN; CDR2 reads FVKESK. Overall study results and limits: A cluster of highly shared sequence variants was likely a sequencing artifact.

This sequence joins TRBV14 and TRBJ2-7; 10 bases line up with TRBD1. The sequence was collected from a middle-aged woman in good health and CMV-seropositive. Sequenced material: PBMCs. The CDR3 DNA sequence: TGTGCCAGCAGCCAACGGACAGGGGGATTGCACGAGCAGTACTTC. Its protein is CASSQRTGGLHEQYF.